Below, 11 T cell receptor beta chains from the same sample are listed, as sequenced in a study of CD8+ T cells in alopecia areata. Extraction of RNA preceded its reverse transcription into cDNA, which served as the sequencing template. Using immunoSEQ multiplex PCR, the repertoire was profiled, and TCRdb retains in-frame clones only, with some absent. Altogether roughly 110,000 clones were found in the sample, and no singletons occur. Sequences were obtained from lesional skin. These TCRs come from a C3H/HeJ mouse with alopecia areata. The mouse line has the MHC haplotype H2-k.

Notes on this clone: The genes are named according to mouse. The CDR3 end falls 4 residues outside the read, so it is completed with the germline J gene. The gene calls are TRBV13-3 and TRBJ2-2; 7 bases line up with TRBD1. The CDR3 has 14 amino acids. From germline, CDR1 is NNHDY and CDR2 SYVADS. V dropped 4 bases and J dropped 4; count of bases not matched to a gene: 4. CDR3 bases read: TGTGCCAGCAGTACAGGGGTGGGCACCGGG. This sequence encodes CASSTGVGTG. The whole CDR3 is CASSTGVGTGQLYF.

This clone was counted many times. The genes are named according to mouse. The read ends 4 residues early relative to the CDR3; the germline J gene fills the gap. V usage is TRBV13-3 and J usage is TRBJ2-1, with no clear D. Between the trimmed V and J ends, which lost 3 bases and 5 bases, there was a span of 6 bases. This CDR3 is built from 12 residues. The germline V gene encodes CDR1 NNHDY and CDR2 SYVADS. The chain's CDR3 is CASSGHHAEQFF. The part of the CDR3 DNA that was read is TGTGCCAGCAGTGGACACCATGCT.

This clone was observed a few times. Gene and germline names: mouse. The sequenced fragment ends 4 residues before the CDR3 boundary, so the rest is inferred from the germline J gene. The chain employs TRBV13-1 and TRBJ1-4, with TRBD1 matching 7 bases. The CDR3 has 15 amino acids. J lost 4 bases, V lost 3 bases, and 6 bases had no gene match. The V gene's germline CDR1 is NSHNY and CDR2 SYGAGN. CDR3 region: CASSGLQGDNERLFF. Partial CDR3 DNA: TGTGCCAGCAGTGGTCTTCAGGGGGACAACGAA.

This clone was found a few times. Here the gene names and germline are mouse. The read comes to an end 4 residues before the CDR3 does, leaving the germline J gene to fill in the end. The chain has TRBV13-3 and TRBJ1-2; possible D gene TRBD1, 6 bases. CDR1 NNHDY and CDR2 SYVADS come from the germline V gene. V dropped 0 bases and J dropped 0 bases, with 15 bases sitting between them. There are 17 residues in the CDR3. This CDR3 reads CASSDDRQASANSDYTF. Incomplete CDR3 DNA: TGTGCCAGCAGTGATGACCGACAGGCCTCTGCAAACTCC.

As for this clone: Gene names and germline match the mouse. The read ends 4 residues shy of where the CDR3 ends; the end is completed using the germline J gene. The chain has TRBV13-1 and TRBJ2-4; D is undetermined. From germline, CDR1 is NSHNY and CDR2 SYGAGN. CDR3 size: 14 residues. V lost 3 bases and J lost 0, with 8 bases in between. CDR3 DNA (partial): TGTGCCAGCAGTGCCTCAGATAGTCAAAAC. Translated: CASSASDSQN. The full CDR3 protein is CASSASDSQNTLYF.

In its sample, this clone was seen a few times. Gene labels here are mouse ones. This CDR3 reads CASRSGTGGALYEQYF. CDR3 DNA (partial): TGTGCCAGCAGGTCCGGGACTGGGGGGGCGCTCTAT. The chain joins TRBV13-3 to TRBJ2-7, with 14 bases identical to TRBD2. From the germline J gene comes the end of the CDR3, since the read stops 4 residues before it. CDR1 is NNHDY and CDR2 is SYVADS in the germline V gene. After removal of 5 bases from V and 3 bases from J, the junction contained 7 bases not matched to a gene. This CDR3 region has 16 residues.

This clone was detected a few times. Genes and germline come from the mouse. CDR3 DNA, as far as it was read: TGTGCCAGCGGTGATGCAATCTGGACAGGGGACACCGGG. Amino acids: CASGDAIWTGDTG. The entire CDR3 sequence reads CASGDAIWTGDTGQLYF. The gene calls are TRBV13-2 and TRBJ2-2, with 9 bases lining up with TRBD1. The read gets to within 4 residues of the CDR3 end, and the germline J gene fills in the rest. CDR3 length equals 17 residues. Germline CDR1 is NNHNN and CDR2 is SYGAGS (reference sequence). Trimming cost V 0 bases and J 3 bases; bases outside gene matches: 6.

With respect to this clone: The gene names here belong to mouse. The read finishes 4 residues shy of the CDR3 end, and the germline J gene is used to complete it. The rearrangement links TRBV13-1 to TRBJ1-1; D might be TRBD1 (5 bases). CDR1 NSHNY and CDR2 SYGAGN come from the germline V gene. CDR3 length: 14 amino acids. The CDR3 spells CASSDEGGHSEVFF. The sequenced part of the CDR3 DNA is TGTGCCAGCAGTGATGAGGGCGGACACTCA.

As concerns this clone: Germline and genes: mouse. Incomplete CDR3 DNA: TGCACCTGCAGTGGGGACAAACACACCGGG. This gives the protein CTCSGDKHTG. The complete CDR3 protein is CTCSGDKHTGQLYF. V gene TRBV1 combines with J gene TRBJ2-2; D is possibly TRBD1 (6 bases). The CDR3 goes on 4 residues after the read ends, and that part is filled in from the germline J gene. The CDR3 totals 14 residues. V was shortened by 4 bases and J by 3 bases, with 9 bases between the two germline ends. Germline-derived CDR1 and CDR2 are NSQYPW and LRSPGD (reference sequence).

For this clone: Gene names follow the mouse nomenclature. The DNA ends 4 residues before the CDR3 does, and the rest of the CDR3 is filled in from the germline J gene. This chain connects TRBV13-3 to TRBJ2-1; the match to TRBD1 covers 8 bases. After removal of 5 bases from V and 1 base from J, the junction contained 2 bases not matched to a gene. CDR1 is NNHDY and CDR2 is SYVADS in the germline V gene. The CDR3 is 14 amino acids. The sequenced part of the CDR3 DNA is TGTGCCAGCAGGACAGGGGCGAACTATGCT. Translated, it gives CASRTGANYA. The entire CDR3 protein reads CASRTGANYAEQFF.

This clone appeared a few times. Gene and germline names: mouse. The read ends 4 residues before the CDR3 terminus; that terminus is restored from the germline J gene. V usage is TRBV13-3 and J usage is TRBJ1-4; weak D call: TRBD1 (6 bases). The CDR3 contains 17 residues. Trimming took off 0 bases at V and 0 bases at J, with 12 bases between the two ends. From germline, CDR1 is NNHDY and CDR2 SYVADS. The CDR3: CASSDAMGQVSNERLFF. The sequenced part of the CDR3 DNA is TGTGCCAGCAGTGATGCAATGGGACAAGTTTCCAACGAA. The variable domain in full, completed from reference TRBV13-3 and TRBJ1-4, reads EAAVTQSPRSKVAVTGGKVTLSCHQTNNHDYMYWYRQDTGHGLRLIHYSYVADSTEKGDIPDGYKASRPSQENFSLILELASLSQTAVYFCASSDAMGQVSNERLFFGHGTKLSVL.